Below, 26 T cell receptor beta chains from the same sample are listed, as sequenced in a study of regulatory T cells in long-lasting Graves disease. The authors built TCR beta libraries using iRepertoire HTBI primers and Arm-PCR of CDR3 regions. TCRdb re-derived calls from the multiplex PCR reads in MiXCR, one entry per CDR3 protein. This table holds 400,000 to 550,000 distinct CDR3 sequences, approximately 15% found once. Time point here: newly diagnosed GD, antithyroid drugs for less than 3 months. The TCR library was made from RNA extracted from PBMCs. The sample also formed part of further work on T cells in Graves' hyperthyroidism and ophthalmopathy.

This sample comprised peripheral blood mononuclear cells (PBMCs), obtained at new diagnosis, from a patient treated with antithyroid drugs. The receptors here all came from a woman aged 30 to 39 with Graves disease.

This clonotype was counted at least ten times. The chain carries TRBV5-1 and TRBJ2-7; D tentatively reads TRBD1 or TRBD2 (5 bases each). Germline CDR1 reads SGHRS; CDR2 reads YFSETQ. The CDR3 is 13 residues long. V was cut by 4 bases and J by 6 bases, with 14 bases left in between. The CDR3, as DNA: TGCGCCAGCAGCCCCTCCGGGACCGCCGAGCAGTACTTC. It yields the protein CASSPSGTAEQYF.

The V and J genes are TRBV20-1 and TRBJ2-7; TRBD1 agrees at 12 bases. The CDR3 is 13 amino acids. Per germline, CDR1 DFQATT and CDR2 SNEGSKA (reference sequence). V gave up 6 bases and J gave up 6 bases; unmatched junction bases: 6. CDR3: CSAAGTGGLEQYF. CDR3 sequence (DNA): TGCAGTGCCGCCGGGACAGGGGGCCTCGAGCAGTACTTC.

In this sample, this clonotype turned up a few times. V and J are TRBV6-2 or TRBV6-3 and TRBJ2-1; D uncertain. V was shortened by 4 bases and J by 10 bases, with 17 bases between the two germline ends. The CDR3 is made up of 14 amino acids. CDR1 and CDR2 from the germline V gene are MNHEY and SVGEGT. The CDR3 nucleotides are TGTGCCAGCAGTTCCCCAGAGATCCTGGGGGAGCAGTTCTTC. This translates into CASSSPEILGEQFF.

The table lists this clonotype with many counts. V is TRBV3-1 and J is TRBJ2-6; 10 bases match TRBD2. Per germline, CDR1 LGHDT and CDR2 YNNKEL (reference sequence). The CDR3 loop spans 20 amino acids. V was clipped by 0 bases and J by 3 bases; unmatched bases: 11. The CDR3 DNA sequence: TGTGCCAGCAGCCAAGATCCCCGAGGTCTAGCGGGAGTTGGGGCCAACGTCCTGACTTTC. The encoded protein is CASSQDPRGLAGVGANVLTF.

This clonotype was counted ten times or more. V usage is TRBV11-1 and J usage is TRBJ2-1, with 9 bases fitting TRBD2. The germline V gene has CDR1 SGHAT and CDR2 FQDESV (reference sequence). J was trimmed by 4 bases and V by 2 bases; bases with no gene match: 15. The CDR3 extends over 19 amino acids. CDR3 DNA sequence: TGTGCCAGCAGCTTAACAGGACAGAGGAAGGCGGGAGGGTACAATGAGCAGTTCTTC. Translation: CASSLTGQRKAGGYNEQFF.

The CDR3 is CASSRIGGGGNTIYF. DNA of the CDR3: TGTGCCAGCAGCCGGATCGGAGGGGGAGGAAACACCATATATTTT. The chain links TRBV14 to TRBJ1-3; a weak D match, TRBD1 (6 bases). The CDR3 is 15 amino acids. Germline CDR1 is SGHDN and CDR2 is FVKESK. V lost 4 bases and J 4 bases, leaving 14 bases between the germline ends.

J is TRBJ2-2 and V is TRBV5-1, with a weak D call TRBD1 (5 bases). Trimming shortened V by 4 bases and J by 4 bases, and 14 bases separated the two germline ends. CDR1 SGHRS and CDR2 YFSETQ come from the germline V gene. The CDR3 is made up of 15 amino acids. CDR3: CASSLDGHFTGELFF. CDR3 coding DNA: TGCGCCAGCAGCCTGGACGGACACTTCACCGGGGAGCTGTTTTTT. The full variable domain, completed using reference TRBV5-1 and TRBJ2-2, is KAGVTQTPRYLIKTRGQQVTLSCSPISGHRSVSWYQQTPGQGLQFLFEYFSETQRNKGNFPGRFSGRQFSNSRSEMNVSTLELGDSALYLCASSLDGHFTGELFFGEGSRLTVL.

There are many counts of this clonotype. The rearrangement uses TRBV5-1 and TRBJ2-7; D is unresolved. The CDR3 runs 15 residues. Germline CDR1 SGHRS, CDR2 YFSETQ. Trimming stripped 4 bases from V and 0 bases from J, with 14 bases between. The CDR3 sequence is CASSPTDGSSYEQYF. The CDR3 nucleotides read TGCGCCAGCAGCCCCACGGACGGCAGCTCCTACGAGCAGTACTTC.

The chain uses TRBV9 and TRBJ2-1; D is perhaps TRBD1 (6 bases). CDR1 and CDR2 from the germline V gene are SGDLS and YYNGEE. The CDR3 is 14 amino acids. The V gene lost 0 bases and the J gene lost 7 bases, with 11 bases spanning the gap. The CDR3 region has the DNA TGTGCCAGCAGCGTAGGTGTGGGGGCGAATGAGCAGTTCTTC. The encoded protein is CASSVGVGANEQFF.

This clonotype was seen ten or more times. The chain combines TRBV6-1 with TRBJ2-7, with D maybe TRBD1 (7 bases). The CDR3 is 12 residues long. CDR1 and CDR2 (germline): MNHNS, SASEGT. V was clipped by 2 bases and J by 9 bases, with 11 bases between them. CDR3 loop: CASSEQGGRQYF. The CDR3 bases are TGTGCCAGCAGTGAACAGGGGGGTCGGCAGTACTTC.

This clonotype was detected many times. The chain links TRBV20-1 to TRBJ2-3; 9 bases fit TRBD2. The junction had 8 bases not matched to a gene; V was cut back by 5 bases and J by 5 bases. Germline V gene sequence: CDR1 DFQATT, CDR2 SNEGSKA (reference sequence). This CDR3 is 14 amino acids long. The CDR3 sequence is CSALVSGRRDTQYF. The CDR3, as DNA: TGCAGTGCTCTCGTTAGCGGGAGACGAGATACGCAGTATTTT.

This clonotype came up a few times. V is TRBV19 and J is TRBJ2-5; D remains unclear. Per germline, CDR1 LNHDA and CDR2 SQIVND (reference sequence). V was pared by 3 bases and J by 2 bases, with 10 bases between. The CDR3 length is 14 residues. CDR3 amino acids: CASSIPGRQETQYF. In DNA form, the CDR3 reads TGTGCCAGTAGTATTCCCGGGCGACAAGAGACCCAGTACTTC.

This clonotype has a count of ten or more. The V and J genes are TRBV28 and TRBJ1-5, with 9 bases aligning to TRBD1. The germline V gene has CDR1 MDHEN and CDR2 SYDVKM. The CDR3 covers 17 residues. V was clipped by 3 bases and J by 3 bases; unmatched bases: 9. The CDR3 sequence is CASSFARTGVSNQPQHF. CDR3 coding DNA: TGTGCCAGCAGTTTTGCCCGGACAGGGGTATCCAATCAGCCCCAGCATTTT. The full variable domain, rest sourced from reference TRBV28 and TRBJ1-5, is DVKVTQSSRYLVKRTGEKVFLECVQDMDHENMFWYRQDPGLGLRLIYFSYDVKMKEKGDIPEGYSVSREKKERFSLILESASTNQTSMYLCASSFARTGVSNQPQHFGDGTRLSIL.

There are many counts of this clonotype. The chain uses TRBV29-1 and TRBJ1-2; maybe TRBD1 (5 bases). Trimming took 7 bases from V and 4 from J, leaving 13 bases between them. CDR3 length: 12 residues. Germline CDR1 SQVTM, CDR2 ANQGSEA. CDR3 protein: CSAGATGYGYTF. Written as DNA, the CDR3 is TGCAGCGCCGGGGCTACCGGCTATGGCTACACCTTC.

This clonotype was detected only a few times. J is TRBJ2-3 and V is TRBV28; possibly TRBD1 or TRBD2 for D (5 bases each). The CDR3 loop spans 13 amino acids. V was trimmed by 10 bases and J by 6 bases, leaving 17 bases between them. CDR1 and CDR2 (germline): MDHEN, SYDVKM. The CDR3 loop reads CATTTGRTDTQYF. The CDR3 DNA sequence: TGTGCCACCACGACGGGGCGGACCGATACGCAGTATTTT. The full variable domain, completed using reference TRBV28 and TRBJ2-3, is DVKVTQSSRYLVKRTGEKVFLECVQDMDHENMFWYRQDPGLGLRLIYFSYDVKMKEKGDIPEGYSVSREKKERFSLILESASTNQTSMYLCATTTGRTDTQYFGPGTRLTVL.

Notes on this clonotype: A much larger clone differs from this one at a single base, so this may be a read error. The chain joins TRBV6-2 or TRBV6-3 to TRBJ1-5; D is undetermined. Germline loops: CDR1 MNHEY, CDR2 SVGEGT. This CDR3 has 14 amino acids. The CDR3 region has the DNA TGTGTCAGCAGTGTTGGCGATAGATCATATCCCCAGCATTTT. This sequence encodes CVSSVGDRSYPQHF.

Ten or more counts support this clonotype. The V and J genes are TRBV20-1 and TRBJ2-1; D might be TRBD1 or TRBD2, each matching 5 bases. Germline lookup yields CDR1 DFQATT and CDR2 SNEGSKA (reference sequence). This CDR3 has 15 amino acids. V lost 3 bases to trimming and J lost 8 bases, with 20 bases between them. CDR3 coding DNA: TGCAGTGCTAGTTTAAGGGGACCGAGTAAAGATGAGCAGTTCTTC. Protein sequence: CSASLRGPSKDEQFF.

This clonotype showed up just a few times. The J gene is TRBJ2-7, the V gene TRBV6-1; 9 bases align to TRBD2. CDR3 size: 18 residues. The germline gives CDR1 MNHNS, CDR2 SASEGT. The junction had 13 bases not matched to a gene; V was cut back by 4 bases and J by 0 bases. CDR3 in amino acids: CASSVRLAGPGASYEQYF. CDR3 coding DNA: TGTGCCAGCAGTGTGAGGCTAGCGGGACCAGGGGCCTCCTACGAGCAGTACTTC.

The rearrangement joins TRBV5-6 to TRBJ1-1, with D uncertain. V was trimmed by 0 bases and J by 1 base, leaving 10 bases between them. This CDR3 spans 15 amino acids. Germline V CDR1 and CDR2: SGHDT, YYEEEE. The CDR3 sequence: CASSLVGRTNTEAFF. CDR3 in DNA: TGTGCCAGCAGCTTGGTGGGCAGGACGAACACTGAAGCTTTCTTT. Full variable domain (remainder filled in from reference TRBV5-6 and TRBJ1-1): DAGVTQSPTHLIKTRGQQVTLRCSPKSGHDTVSWYQQALGQGPQFIFQYYEEEERQRGNFPDRFSGHQFPNYSSELNVNALLLGDSALYLCASSLVGRTNTEAFFGQGTRLTVV.

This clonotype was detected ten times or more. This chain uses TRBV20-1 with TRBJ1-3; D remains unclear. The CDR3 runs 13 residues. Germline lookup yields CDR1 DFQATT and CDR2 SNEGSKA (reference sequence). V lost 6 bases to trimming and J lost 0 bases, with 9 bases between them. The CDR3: CSAQQLSGNTIYF. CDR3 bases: TGCAGTGCACAACAGCTCTCTGGAAACACCATATATTTT.

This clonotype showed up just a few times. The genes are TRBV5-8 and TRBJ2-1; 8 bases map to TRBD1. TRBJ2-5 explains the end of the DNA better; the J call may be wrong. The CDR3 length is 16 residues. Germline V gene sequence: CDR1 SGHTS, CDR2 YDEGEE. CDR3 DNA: TGTGCCAGCAAGTCCGGACAGGGTAATTTTCCGGAGACCCAGTACTTC. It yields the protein CASKSGQGNFPETQYF.

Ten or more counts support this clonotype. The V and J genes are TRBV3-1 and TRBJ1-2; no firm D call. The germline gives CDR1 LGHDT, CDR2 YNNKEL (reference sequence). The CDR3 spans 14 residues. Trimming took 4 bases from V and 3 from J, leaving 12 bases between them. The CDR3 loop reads CASSPRTDYYGYTF. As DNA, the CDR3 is TGTGCCAGCAGCCCCAGGACCGATTACTATGGCTACACCTTC.

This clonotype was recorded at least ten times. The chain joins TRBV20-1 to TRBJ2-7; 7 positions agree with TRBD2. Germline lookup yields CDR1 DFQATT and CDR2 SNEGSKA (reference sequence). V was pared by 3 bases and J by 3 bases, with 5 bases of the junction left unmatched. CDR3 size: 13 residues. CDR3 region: CSASPLAVYEQYF. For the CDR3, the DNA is TGCAGTGCTAGTCCCCTAGCGGTCTACGAGCAGTACTTC.

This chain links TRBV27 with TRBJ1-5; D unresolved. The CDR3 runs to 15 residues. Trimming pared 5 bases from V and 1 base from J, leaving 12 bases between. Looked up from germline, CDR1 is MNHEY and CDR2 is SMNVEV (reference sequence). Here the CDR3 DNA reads TGTGCCAGCAGTCCAACCCAGTTGAGCAATCAGCCCCAGCATTTT. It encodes CASSPTQLSNQPQHF.

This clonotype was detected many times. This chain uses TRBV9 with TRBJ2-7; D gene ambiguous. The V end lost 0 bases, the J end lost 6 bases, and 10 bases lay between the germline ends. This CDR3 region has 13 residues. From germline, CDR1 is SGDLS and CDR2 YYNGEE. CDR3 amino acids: CASSVALGFEQYF. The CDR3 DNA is TGTGCCAGCAGCGTAGCTTTGGGGTTCGAGCAGTACTTC.

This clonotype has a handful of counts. The CDR3 protein is CASSFLSPGIGEQYF. CDR3 nucleotide sequence: TGTGCCAGCAGCTTCCTGTCCCCAGGGATTGGGGAGCAGTACTTC. The chain links TRBV5-6 to TRBJ2-7; possible D gene TRBD1, 5 bases. V was clipped by 2 bases and J by 7 bases, with 19 bases between them. The CDR3 sequence is 15 residues long. Germline loops: CDR1 SGHDT, CDR2 YYEEEE.